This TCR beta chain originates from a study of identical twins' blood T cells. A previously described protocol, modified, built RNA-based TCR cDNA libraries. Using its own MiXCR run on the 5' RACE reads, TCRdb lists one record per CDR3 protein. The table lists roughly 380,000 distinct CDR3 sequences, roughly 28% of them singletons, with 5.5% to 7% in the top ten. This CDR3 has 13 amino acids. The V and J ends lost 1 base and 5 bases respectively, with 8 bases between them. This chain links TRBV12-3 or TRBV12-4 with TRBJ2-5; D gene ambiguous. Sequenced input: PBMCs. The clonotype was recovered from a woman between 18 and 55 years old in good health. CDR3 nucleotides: TGTGCCAGCAGTTTAGACCAGTGGGAGACCCAGTACTTC. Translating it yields CASSLDQWETQYF.